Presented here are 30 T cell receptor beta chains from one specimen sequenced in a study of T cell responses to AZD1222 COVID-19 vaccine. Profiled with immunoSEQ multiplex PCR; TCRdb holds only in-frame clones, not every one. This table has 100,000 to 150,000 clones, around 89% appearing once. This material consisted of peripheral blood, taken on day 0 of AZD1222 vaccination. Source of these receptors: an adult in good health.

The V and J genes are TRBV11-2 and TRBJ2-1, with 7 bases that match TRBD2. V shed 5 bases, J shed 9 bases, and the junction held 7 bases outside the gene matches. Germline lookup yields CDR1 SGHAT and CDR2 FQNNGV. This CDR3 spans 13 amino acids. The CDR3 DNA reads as TGTGCCAGCAGCCCCGGGGGGAAGGGTGAGCAGTTCTTC. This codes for CASSPGGKGEQFF.

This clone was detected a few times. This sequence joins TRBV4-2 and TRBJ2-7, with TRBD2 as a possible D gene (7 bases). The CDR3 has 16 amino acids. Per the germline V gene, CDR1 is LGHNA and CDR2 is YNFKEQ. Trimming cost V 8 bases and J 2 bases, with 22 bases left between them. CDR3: CASRKGGLADTYEQYF. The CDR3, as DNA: TGTGCCAGCCGCAAGGGGGGGCTAGCGGATACCTACGAGCAGTACTTC.

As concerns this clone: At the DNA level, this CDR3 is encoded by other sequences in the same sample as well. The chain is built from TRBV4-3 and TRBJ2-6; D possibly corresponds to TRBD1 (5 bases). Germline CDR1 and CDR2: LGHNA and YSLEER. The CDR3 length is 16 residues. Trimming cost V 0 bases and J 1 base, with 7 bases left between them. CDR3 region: CASSQDQGSGANVLTF. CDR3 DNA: TGCGCCAGCAGCCAAGATCAGGGTTCTGGGGCCAACGTCCTGACTTTC.

The CDR3 DNA reads as TGTGCCACCAGTGGCACCGGGACAGGGGCACTGGAGACCCAGTACTTC. It encodes CATSGTGTGALETQYF. The chain is built from TRBV24-1 and TRBJ2-5, with 10 bases matching TRBD1. V dropped 5 bases and J dropped 5; count of bases not matched to a gene: 10. CDR3 length: 16 amino acids. CDR1 and CDR2 from the germline V gene are KGHDR and SFDVKD.

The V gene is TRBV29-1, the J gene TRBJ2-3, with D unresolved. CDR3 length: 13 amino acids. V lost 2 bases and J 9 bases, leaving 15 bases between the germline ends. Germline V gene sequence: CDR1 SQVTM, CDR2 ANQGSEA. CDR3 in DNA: TGCAGCGTTGAATCCCTAGAGGCAGGAACGCAGTATTTT. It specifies CSVESLEAGTQYF.

CDR3 coding DNA: TGTGCCAGTAGTATTGGGGGAAGAGGCTACACCTTC. Residues: CASSIGGRGYTF. V gene TRBV19 combines with J gene TRBJ1-2; D possibly corresponds to TRBD1 (5 bases). The CDR3 extends over 12 amino acids. The germline CDR1 and CDR2 sequences are LNHDA and SQIVND (reference sequence). Trimming shortened V by 3 bases and J by 8 bases, and 10 bases separated the two germline ends.

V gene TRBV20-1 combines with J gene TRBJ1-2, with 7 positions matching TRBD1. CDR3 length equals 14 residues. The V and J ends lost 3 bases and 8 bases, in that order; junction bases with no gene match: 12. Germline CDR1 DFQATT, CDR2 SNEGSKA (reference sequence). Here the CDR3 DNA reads TGCAGTGCTAGTTACGAAACAGGGGCAGGAGGCTACACCTTC. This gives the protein CSASYETGAGGYTF.

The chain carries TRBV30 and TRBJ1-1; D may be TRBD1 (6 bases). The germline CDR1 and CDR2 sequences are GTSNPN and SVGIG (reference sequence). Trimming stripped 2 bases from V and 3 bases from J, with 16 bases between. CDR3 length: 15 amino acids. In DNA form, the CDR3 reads TGTGCCTGGAGTCGAACAGGGTTCGGCGACACTGAAGCTTTCTTT. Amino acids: CAWSRTGFGDTEAFF.

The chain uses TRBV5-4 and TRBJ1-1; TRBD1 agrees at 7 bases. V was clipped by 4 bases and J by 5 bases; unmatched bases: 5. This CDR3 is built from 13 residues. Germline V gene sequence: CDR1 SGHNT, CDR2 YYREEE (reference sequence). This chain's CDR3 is CASSRPDRTEAFF. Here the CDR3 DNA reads TGTGCCAGCAGCCGCCCGGACAGGACTGAAGCTTTCTTT.

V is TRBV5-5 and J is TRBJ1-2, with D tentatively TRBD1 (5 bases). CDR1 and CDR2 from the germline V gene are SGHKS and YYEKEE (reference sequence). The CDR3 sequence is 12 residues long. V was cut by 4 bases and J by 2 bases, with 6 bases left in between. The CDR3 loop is CASSRDNYGYTF. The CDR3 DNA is TGTGCCAGCAGCCGGGACAACTATGGCTACACCTTC.

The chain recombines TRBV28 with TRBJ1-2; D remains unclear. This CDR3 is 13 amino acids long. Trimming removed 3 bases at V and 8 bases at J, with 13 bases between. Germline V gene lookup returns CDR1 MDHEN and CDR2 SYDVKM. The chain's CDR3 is CASSFGAVGGYTF. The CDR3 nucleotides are TGTGCCAGCAGTTTCGGTGCGGTAGGAGGCTACACCTTC.

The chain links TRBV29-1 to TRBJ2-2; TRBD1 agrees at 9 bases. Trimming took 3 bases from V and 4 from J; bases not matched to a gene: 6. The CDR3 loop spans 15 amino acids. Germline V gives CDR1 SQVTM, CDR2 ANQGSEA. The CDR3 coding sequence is TGCAGCGTTGACATTGGACAGGGGAGCACCGGGGAGCTGTTTTTT. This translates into CSVDIGQGSTGELFF.

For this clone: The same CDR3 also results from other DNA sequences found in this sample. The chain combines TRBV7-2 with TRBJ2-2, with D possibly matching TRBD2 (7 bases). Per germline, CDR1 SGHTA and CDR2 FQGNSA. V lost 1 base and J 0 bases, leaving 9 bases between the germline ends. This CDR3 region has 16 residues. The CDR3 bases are TGTGCCAGCAGCTTAGTAGGGGGGGCGAACACCGGGGAGCTGTTTTTT. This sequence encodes CASSLVGGANTGELFF.

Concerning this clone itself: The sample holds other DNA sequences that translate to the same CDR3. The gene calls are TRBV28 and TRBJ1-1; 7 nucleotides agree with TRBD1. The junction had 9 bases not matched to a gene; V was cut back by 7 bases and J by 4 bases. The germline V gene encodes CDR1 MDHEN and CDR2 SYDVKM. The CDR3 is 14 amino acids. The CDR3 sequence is CASTRGGAGTEAFF. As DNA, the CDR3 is TGTGCCAGCACCCGAGGGGGCGCGGGCACTGAAGCTTTCTTT.

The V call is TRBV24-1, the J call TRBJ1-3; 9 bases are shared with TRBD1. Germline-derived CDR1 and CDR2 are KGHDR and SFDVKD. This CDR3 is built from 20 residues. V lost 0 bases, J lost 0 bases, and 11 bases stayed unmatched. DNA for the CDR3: TGTGCCACCAGTGATTTGGGGACAGGGAGTTTTTTCCTCTCTGGAAACACCATATATTTT. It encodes CATSDLGTGSFFLSGNTIYF.

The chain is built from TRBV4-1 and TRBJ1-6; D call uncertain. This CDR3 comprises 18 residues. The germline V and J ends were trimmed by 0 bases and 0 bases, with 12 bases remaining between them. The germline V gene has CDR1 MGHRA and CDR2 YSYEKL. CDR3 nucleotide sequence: TGCGCCAGCAGCCAAGAGGAGACCAGGAGCTCCTATAATTCACCCCTCCACTTT. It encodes CASSQEETRSSYNSPLHF.

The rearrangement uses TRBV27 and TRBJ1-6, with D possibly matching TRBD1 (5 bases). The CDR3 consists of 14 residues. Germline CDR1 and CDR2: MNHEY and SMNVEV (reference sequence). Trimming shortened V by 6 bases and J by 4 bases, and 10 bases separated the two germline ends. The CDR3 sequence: CASRLGLYNSPLHF. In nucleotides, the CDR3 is TGTGCCAGCAGATTGGGACTGTATAATTCACCCCTCCACTTT.

The CDR3 nucleotides read TGTGCCAGCGGGTCTCCCCAGGGCGGTCTCACAGATACGCAGTATTTT. Translating gives CASGSPQGGLTDTQYF. The chain is built from TRBV5-5 and TRBJ2-3, with D perhaps TRBD1 (5 bases). The germline V gene encodes CDR1 SGHKS and CDR2 YYEKEE (reference sequence). The CDR3 consists of 16 residues. Trimming removed 7 bases at V and 2 bases at J, with 20 bases between.

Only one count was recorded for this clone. The DNA for the CDR3 is TGTGCCATCAGTGTTGGGGCGGCTAATGAAAAACTGTTTTTT. Residues: CAISVGAANEKLFF. The chain combines TRBV10-3 with TRBJ1-4; TRBD1 might be the D (5 bases). The germline gives CDR1 ENHRY, CDR2 SYGVKD. V was pared by 4 bases and J by 3 bases, with 9 bases between. The CDR3 length is 14 residues.

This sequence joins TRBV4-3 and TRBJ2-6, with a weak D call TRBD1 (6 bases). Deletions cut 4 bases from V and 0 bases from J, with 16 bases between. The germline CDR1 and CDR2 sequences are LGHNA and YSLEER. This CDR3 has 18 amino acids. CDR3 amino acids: CASSRADRLSSGANVLTF. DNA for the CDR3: TGCGCCAGCAGCCGAGCAGACAGGTTGAGCTCTGGGGCCAACGTCCTGACTTTC.

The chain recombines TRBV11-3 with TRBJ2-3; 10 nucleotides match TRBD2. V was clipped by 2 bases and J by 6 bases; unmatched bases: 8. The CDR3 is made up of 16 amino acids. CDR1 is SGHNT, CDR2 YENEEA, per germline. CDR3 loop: CASSLRTAGGEDTQYF. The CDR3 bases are TGTGCCAGCAGCTTAAGAACAGCGGGAGGGGAGGATACGCAGTATTTT.

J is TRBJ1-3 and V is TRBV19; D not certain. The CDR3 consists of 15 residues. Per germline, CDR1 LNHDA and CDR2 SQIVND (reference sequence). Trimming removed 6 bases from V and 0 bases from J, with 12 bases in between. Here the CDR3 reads CASRNAPFSGNTIYF. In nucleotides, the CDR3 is TGTGCCAGTAGGAATGCGCCCTTCTCTGGAAACACCATATATTTT.

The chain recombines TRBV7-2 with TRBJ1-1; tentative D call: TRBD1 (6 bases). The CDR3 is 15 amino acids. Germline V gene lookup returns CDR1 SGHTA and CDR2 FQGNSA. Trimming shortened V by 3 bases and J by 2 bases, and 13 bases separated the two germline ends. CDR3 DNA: TGTGCCAGCAGCTTGTACAGGGTGGGTAACACTGAAGCTTTCTTT. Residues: CASSLYRVGNTEAFF.

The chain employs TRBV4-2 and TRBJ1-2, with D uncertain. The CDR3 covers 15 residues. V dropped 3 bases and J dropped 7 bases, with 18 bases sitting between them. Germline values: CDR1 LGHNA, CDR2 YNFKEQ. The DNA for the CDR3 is TGTGCCAGCAGCCAGCCAGTTGAGGTTTTGAGTGGCTACACCTTC. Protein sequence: CASSQPVEVLSGYTF.

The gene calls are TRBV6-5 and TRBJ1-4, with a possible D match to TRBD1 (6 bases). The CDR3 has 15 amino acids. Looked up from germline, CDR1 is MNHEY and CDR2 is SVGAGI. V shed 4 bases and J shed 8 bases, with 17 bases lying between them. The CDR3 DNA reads TGTGCCAGCAGTTCCCCTAGGGGGACTGGGGAAAAACTGTTTTTT. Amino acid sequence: CASSSPRGTGEKLFF.

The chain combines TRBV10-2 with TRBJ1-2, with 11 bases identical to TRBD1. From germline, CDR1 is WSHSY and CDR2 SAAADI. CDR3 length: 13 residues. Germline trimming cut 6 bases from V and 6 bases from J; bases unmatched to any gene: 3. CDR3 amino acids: CASRDRGPDGYTF. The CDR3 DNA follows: TGCGCCAGCAGGGACAGGGGGCCGGATGGCTACACCTTC.

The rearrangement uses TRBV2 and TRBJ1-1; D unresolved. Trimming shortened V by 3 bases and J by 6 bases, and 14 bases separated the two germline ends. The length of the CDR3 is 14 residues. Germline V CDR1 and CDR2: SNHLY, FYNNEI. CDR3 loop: CASSDLRMLAEAFF. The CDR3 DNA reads TGTGCCAGCAGTGACCTACGGATGTTGGCTGAAGCTTTCTTT.

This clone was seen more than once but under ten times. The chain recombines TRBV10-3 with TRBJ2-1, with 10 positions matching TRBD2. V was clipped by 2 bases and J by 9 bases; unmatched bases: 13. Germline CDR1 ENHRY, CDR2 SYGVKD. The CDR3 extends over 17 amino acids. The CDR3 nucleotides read TGTGCCATCAGTGAGGGCCTGACTAGCGGGTCCGTGGGTGAGCAGTTCTTC. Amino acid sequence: CAISEGLTSGSVGEQFF.

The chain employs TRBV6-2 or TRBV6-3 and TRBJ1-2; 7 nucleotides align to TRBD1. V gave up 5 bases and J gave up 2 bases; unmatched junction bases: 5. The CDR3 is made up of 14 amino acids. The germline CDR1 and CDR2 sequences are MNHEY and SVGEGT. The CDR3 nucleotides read TGTGCCAGCAGTCGGACAGGAGGGAACTATGGCTACACCTTC. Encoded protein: CASSRTGGNYGYTF.

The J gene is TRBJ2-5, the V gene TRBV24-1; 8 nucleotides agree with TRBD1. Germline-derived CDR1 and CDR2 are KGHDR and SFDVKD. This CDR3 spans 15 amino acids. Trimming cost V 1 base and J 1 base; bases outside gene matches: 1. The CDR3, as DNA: TGTGCCACCAGTGATTTCGGACAGGGCCAAGAGACCCAGTACTTC. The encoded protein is CATSDFGQGQETQYF.